There are many counts of the clone carrying this TCR beta chain. As yet, its antigen is unknown. This record comes from a study of CD8 T cells in ankylosing spondylitis. Findings and limits, study-wide: Seemingly distinctive of ankylosing spondylitis blood was a TCR beta motif formed by eight highly homologous variants.

A single record per CDR3 protein comes from TCRdb applying MiXCR to the 5' RACE reads. The table includes fewer than 400,000 distinct CDR3 sequences, about 14% detected once. There are 12 residues in the CDR3. V lost 3 bases, J lost 3 bases, and 6 bases lay in between. The germline CDR1 and CDR2 sequences are DFQATT and SNEGSKA (reference sequence). The chain uses TRBV20-1 and TRBJ2-1; tentative D call: TRBD2 (5 bases). Sequences were obtained from blood, either unsorted or a sorted T cell fraction (not recorded which). This TCR was sampled from a male donor with ankylosing spondylitis or in good health (not recorded which). CDR3 region: CSARDFYNEQFF. The CDR3 nucleotides read TGCAGTGCTAGGGACTTCTACAATGAGCAGTTCTTC.